One sample yielded the 14 T cell receptor beta chains listed below, sequenced in a study of T cells after yellow fever vaccination. Via MiXCR, TCRdb re-called the 5' RACE reads, giving one row per CDR3 protein. The profile covers 340,000 or so distinct CDR3 sequences, with around 13% appearing a single time and about 3% taken by the ten largest. This sample comprised CD4+ T cells sorted from PBMCs, obtained 15 days after the yellow fever booster vaccination. All receptors derive from a man younger than 35 who received the YFV17D yellow fever vaccine.

There are many counts of this clonotype. The J gene is TRBJ2-5, the V gene TRBV29-1; a possible D gene is TRBD1 (6 bases). The germline gives CDR1 SQVTM, CDR2 ANQGSEA. There are 12 residues in the CDR3. V was cut by 4 bases and J by 2 bases, with 8 bases left in between. The CDR3: CSVARGQETQYF. The CDR3 bases are TGCAGCGTTGCCAGGGGACAAGAGACCCAGTACTTC.

This clonotype was counted a few times. The gene calls are TRBV21-1 and TRBJ2-7; the table's D gene call, TRBD1, was not cross checked with the DNA. TRBV21-1 is a documented pseudogene. The CDR3 runs 14 residues. This CDR3 reads CASSKGTPRYEQYF. The DNA for the CDR3 is TGTGCCAGCAGCAAAGGGACCCCCCGCTACGAGCAGTACTTC.

This clonotype was counted only a few times. This chain joins TRBV6-2 or TRBV6-3 and TRBJ1-1, with a tentative D call TRBD1 (6 bases). The germline CDR1 and CDR2 sequences are MNHEY and SVGEGT. The CDR3 has 16 residues. The V end was cut by 6 bases, the J end by 0 bases, with 17 bases between. The CDR3: CASRTHSRGLNTEAFF. The CDR3 bases are TGTGCCAGCAGGACTCACTCCAGGGGCTTGAACACTGAAGCTTTCTTT.

This sequence joins TRBV18 and TRBJ1-6; 7 positions match TRBD1. This CDR3 comprises 14 residues. From germline, CDR1 is KGHSH and CDR2 LQKENI. V shed 8 bases and J 6 bases; nucleotides not matched to a gene: 7. This chain's CDR3 is CASVPGQSNSPLHF. Here the CDR3 DNA reads TGTGCCAGCGTACCGGGACAGAGTAATTCACCCCTCCACTTT.

This chain links TRBV29-1 with TRBJ2-3; D remains ambiguous. V was shortened by 1 base and J by 2 bases, with 13 bases between the two germline ends. Germline CDR1 is SQVTM and CDR2 is ANQGSEA. The length of the CDR3 is 15 residues. The CDR3 here is CSVEGSAKNTDTQYF. The CDR3 coding sequence is TGCAGCGTTGAAGGTTCAGCTAAAAACACAGATACGCAGTATTTT.

The chain links TRBV5-4 to TRBJ2-2; D might be TRBD1 or TRBD2, each matching 5 bases. Germline CDR1 and CDR2: SGHNT and YYREEE (reference sequence). The CDR3 consists of 15 residues. V lost 4 bases, J lost 3 bases, and 13 bases lay in between. The CDR3 DNA reads TGTGCCAGCAGCGCGAGGGTAGGGGACACCGGGGAGCTGTTTTTT. Residues: CASSARVGDTGELFF.

This clonotype turned up a few times. The V call is TRBV7-8, the J call TRBJ1-1; no clear D gene. CDR3 size: 12 residues. CDR1 and CDR2 (germline): SGHVS, FQNEAQ. V dropped 3 bases and J dropped 5 bases, with 7 bases sitting between them. This CDR3 is CASSLGWTEAFF. The CDR3 DNA sequence: TGTGCCAGCAGCTTGGGGTGGACTGAAGCTTTCTTT. The whole variable domain, filled in from reference TRBV7-8 and TRBJ1-1, reads GAGVSQSPRYKVAKRGQDVALRCDPISGHVSLFWYQQALGQGPEFLTYFQNEAQLDKSGLPSDRFFAERPEGSVSTLKIQRTQQEDSAVYLCASSLGWTEAFFGQGTRLTVV.

The chain has TRBV6-5 and TRBJ2-5; 12 bases match TRBD2. The germline V gene has CDR1 MNHEY and CDR2 SVGAGI. Germline trimming cut 2 bases from V and 1 base from J; bases unmatched to any gene: 5. CDR3 length: 17 residues. The CDR3 sequence is CASSYPGLAGFQETQYF. The DNA for the CDR3 is TGTGCCAGCAGTTACCCCGGACTAGCGGGGTTCCAAGAGACCCAGTACTTC.

This clonotype has only a few counts. This chain connects TRBV7-2 to TRBJ2-2; 8 positions match TRBD1. The V and J ends lost 5 bases and 6 bases, in that order; junction bases with no gene match: 8. The CDR3 sequence is 15 residues long. Germline CDR1 and CDR2: SGHTA and FQGNSA. In DNA form, the CDR3 reads TGTGCCAGCAGCCCAGACAGGGGAGGCGCCGGGGAGCTGTTTTTT. Amino acids: CASSPDRGGAGELFF.

This clonotype was found once. This chain connects TRBV7-2 to TRBJ1-5; tentative D call: TRBD1 (6 bases). The germline V gene encodes CDR1 SGHTA and CDR2 FQGNSA. Trimming took 3 bases from V and 0 from J, leaving 9 bases between them. There are 15 residues in the CDR3. CDR3 nucleotide sequence: TGTGCCAGCAGCTTGCGACAGGCTAGCAATCAGCCCCAGCATTTT. Its translation is CASSLRQASNQPQHF.

A few counts support this clonotype. The rearrangement uses TRBV10-3 and TRBJ2-1; 11 positions agree with TRBD1. The CDR3 is 14 amino acids. The trim removed 3 bases at V and 6 bases at J, leaving 1 base unmatched. Per the germline V gene, CDR1 is ENHRY and CDR2 is SYGVKD. In DNA, the CDR3 is TGTGCCATCAGTGATGGGACAGGGGGCAATGAGCAGTTCTTC. This codes for CAISDGTGGNEQFF.

This clonotype was recorded at least ten times. The chain has TRBV4-3 and TRBJ1-1; D is unresolved. Trimming removed 1 base at V and 2 bases at J, with 14 bases between. Looked up from germline, CDR1 is LGHNA and CDR2 is YSLEER. The CDR3 runs to 16 residues. The CDR3 loop reads CASSQATGYPNTEAFF. The CDR3 DNA follows: TGCGCCAGCAGCCAAGCGACTGGATACCCTAACACTGAAGCTTTCTTT.

The chain joins TRBV15 to TRBJ2-7, with TRBD1 matching over 7 bases. The germline gives CDR1 LNHNV, CDR2 YYDKDF (reference sequence). CDR3 size: 15 residues. V gave up 1 base and J gave up 4 bases; unmatched junction bases: 7. The CDR3 region is CATSRVGTALYEQYF. The CDR3 nucleotides are TGTGCCACCAGCAGAGTGGGGACAGCACTTTACGAGCAGTACTTC.

Only a few counts were recorded for this clonotype. The chain joins TRBV7-2 to TRBJ2-7; D uncertain. Germline V gives CDR1 SGHTA, CDR2 FQGNSA. V lost 1 base and J lost 5, with 9 bases in between. The CDR3 has 13 residues. CDR3 DNA sequence: TGTGCCAGCAGCTTAGACCCTTACAACGAGCAGTACTTC. Protein sequence: CASSLDPYNEQYF.